This is a list of T cell receptor beta chains from one sample in a study of CXCR3-negative and CXCR3-positive naive CD8 T cells. Reprocessing the 5' RACE reads, TCRdb reports a single entry for every CDR3 protein and omits DNA. This listing includes roughly 120,000 distinct CDR3 sequences. The material sequenced was naive CXCR3+ CD8+ T cells from blood. Receptors were obtained from a human donor in good health. Some clones in this sample may be carry-over from other donors' samples. The CDR3 runs from the conserved cysteine through the conserved F or W. Fields, in order: V gene, J gene, CDR3 protein.

V: TRBV29-1
J: TRBJ2-7
CDR3: CSAWEGAYEQYF

V: TRBV7-9
J: TRBJ1-1
CDR3: CASSHEDGPEAFF

V: TRBV28
J: TRBJ2-6
CDR3: CASSLYKGPTGANVLTF

V: TRBV14
J: TRBJ2-7
CDR3: CASSQVRGGAEQYF

V: TRBV27
J: TRBJ1-5
CDR3: CASSLSMSASNQPQHF

V: TRBV20-1
J: TRBJ1-1
CDR3: CSARDRGKVDTEAFF

V: TRBV9
J: TRBJ2-6
CDR3: CASSAGQVPISSGANVLTF

V: TRBV6-2/TRBV6-3
J: TRBJ2-7
CDR3: CASSSDLGQGAYEQYF

V: TRBV15
J: TRBJ1-2
CDR3: CATSRDASGALYGYTF

V: TRBV15
J: TRBJ2-3
CDR3: CATSRGSGTDTQYF

V: TRBV29-1
J: TRBJ2-3
CDR3: CSVDGGNTDTQYF

V: TRBV12-3/TRBV12-4
J: TRBJ1-1
CDR3: CASSPAFVTTGGTEAFF

V: TRBV7-3
J: TRBJ2-1
CDR3: CASSLGSSRYDEQFF

V: TRBV12-3/TRBV12-4
J: TRBJ2-7
CDR3: CASSLGAGGLSSYEQYF

V: TRBV5-1
J: TRBJ1-1
CDR3: CASSLDRQIMNTEAFF

V: TRBV4-1
J: TRBJ2-7
CDR3: CASSQEGKGYEQYF

V: TRBV30
J: TRBJ1-1
CDR3: CAWTEGTEAFF

V: TRBV7-9
J: TRBJ2-7
CDR3: CASSPGLLLYEQYF

V: TRBV10-1
J: TRBJ2-2
CDR3: CASSESGGLAGVSGELFF

V: TRBV21-1
J: TRBJ2-3
CDR3: CASSQDRRALTAGDTQYF

V: TRBV28
J: TRBJ1-5
CDR3: CASSPEGGNQPQHF

V: TRBV20-1
J: TRBJ2-7
CDR3: CSARDRGTYEQYF

V: TRBV28
J: TRBJ1-2
CDR3: CASSLEGWQGYGYTF

V: TRBV19
J: TRBJ1-1
CDR3: CASSIAWAYEAFF

V: TRBV7-9
J: TRBJ1-5
CDR3: CASSLVGQGSEPQHF

V: TRBV12-3/TRBV12-4
J: TRBJ1-1
CDR3: CASWRATNTEAFF

V: TRBV13
J: TRBJ2-2
CDR3: CASSTHYTGELFF

V: TRBV4-1
J: TRBJ2-7
CDR3: CASSQDDRGTYEQYF

V: TRBV13
J: TRBJ1-2
CDR3: CASQGRISLGYTF

V: TRBV19
J: TRBJ2-1
CDR3: CASSPSGVEQFF

V: TRBV28
J: TRBJ2-7
CDR3: CASSHGDTIYEQYF

V: TRBV5-6
J: TRBJ2-1
CDR3: CASSFGQGNQFF

V: TRBV3-1
J: TRBJ1-2
CDR3: CASSDTGGRSYGYTF

V: TRBV4-1
J: TRBJ1-1
CDR3: CASSQAWTGNTEAFF

V: TRBV12-3/TRBV12-4
J: TRBJ1-1
CDR3: CASSPPQNTEAFF

V: TRBV2
J: TRBJ2-7
CDR3: CASSEGPGHPNEQYF

V: TRBV7-9
J: TRBJ2-1
CDR3: CAGGGPYNEQFF

V: TRBV28
J: TRBJ2-7
CDR3: CASSLGVGQGAYEQYF

V: TRBV13
J: TRBJ2-3
CDR3: CASSLGPAGTDTQYF

V: TRBV29-1
J: TRBJ2-7
CDR3: CSVDGGDRTYEQYF

V: TRBV7-9
J: TRBJ2-7
CDR3: CASSSGPYYEQYF

V: TRBV10-3
J: TRBJ1-5
CDR3: CAISETLSGDNQPQHF

V: TRBV10-3
J: TRBJ2-3
CDR3: CAINPGSPATQYF

V: TRBV7-9
J: TRBJ2-2
CDR3: CASTAGGWGTEELFF

V: TRBV27
J: TRBJ1-1
CDR3: CASSFGGKVEAFF